This entry lists 29 T cell receptor beta chains sequenced from one sample in a study of T cells after yellow fever vaccination. TCRdb analysed the 5' RACE reads with MiXCR anew, one entry per CDR3 protein. The repertoire holds about 550,000 distinct CDR3 sequences, around 21% seen once, with around 15% in the top ten. The sample was PBMCs, taken 15 days after the yellow fever booster vaccination. The receptors come from a man aged 30-40 years who received the YFV17D yellow fever vaccine.

The chain employs TRBV20-1 and TRBJ2-1, with TRBD2 matching over 9 bases. V shed 5 bases, J shed 3 bases, and the junction held 8 bases outside the gene matches. Looked up from germline, CDR1 is DFQATT and CDR2 is SNEGSKA (reference sequence). The CDR3 spans 15 residues. The CDR3 DNA follows: TGCAGTGCTTCTCCCCGGACTAGCGTCTACAATGAGCAGTTCTTC. Its translation: CSASPRTSVYNEQFF.

This clonotype was detected a few times. The chain uses TRBV20-1 and TRBJ1-2; D not certain. Germline CDR1 is DFQATT and CDR2 is SNEGSKA (reference sequence). Trimming shortened V by 0 bases and J by 8 bases, and 10 bases separated the two germline ends. The CDR3 spans 12 residues. The CDR3 bases are TGCAGTGCTAGAGATTCGCCCAGCGGCTACACCTTC. Encoded protein: CSARDSPSGYTF.

V and J are TRBV20-1 and TRBJ2-2, with D uncertain. Trimming removed 3 bases from V and 4 bases from J, with 12 bases in between. The CDR3 loop spans 14 amino acids. The germline V gene encodes CDR1 DFQATT and CDR2 SNEGSKA (reference sequence). The CDR3 DNA is TGCAGTGCTAGTGGAGCCCCGGGCACCGGGGAGCTGTTTTTT. Amino acid sequence: CSASGAPGTGELFF.

This clonotype came up a few times. Its ends do not fully match the called genes, so a read error is possible. The gene calls are TRBV25-1 and TRBJ2-7; 11 bases fit TRBD2. The CDR3 loop spans 16 amino acids. Germline loops: CDR1 MGHDK, CDR2 SYGVNS. Here the CDR3 reads CASCEYGLAGPYEQYF. The CDR3 DNA is TGTGCCAGCTGTGAATACGGACTAGCGGGCCCCTACGAGCAGTACTTC.

The rearrangement uses TRBV5-1 and TRBJ2-1; no definite D call. CDR1 and CDR2 (germline): SGHRS, YFSETQ. The CDR3 consists of 12 residues. Trimming shortened V by 6 bases and J by 5 bases, and 9 bases separated the two germline ends. CDR3 nucleotides: TGCGCCAGCAAGGTCAGAGACAATGAGCAGTTCTTC. It translates to CASKVRDNEQFF.

The chain recombines TRBV7-2 with TRBJ2-4; 7 nucleotides agree with TRBD2. The germline V gene encodes CDR1 SGHTA and CDR2 FQGNSA. The CDR3 contains 13 residues. Trimming cost V 1 base and J 13 bases; bases outside gene matches: 7. Here the CDR3 reads CASSLDAGTKQYF. The CDR3, as DNA: TGTGCCAGCAGCTTAGATGCAGGGACTAAACAGTACTTC.

V gene TRBV7-2 combines with J gene TRBJ2-5; D possibly matches TRBD1 or TRBD2 (6 bases each). With 4 bases removed from V and 7 bases from J, the gap between germline ends came to 13 bases. The CDR3 loop spans 13 amino acids. CDR1 is SGHTA, CDR2 FQGNSA, per germline. CDR3 protein: CASSYRGLGTQYF. CDR3 coding DNA: TGTGCCAGCAGCTACCGGGGGCTCGGGACCCAGTACTTC.

The table lists this clonotype with a count of one. The V and J genes are TRBV27 and TRBJ2-2; 11 nucleotides agree with TRBD2. V was clipped by 3 bases and J by 6 bases; unmatched bases: 6. The CDR3 is made up of 16 amino acids. The germline gives CDR1 MNHEY, CDR2 SMNVEV (reference sequence). The CDR3 bases are TGTGCCAGCAGTTTTTTGGCGGGACTAGCGGCCGGGGAGCTGTTTTTT. It codes for CASSFLAGLAAGELFF.

The chain is built from TRBV20-1 and TRBJ1-1; D uncertain. Germline-derived CDR1 and CDR2 are DFQATT and SNEGSKA (reference sequence). V was pared by 0 bases and J by 0 bases, with 8 bases between. The CDR3 runs 14 residues. The CDR3 sequence is CSARDGRVNTEAFF. Here the CDR3 DNA reads TGCAGTGCTAGAGATGGTAGAGTGAACACTGAAGCTTTCTTT.

This clonotype has more than one count but fewer than ten. The genes are TRBV18 and TRBJ2-7, with 14 bases identical to TRBD2. The V gene's germline CDR1 is KGHSH and CDR2 LQKENI. The CDR3 consists of 16 residues. V shed 3 bases and J 4 bases; nucleotides not matched to a gene: 5. CDR3 DNA: TGTGCCAGCTCACCCCCGGGGACTAGCGGGAGTTACGAGCAGTACTTC. Its protein product is CASSPPGTSGSYEQYF.

This clonotype was detected ten times or more. The J gene is TRBJ2-1, the V gene TRBV7-2; 7 bases map to TRBD2. This CDR3 has 12 amino acids. V shed 3 bases, J shed 9 bases, and the junction held 2 bases outside the gene matches. Germline V gives CDR1 SGHTA, CDR2 FQGNSA. In DNA, the CDR3 is TGTGCCAGCAGCTTGCGCGGGGGTGAGCAGTTCTTC. Its protein product is CASSLRGGEQFF.

In this sample, this clonotype turned up a few times. The chain joins TRBV29-1 to TRBJ2-5, with 9 bases aligning to TRBD2. The CDR3 runs 18 residues. V trimming: 1 base; J trimming: 3 bases; junction bases outside the gene matches: 15. CDR1 and CDR2 (germline): SQVTM, ANQGSEA. Written as DNA, the CDR3 is TGCAGCGTTGAAGTTTGGGGGCGGGAGGGCCGAGTGGAAGAGACCCAGTACTTC. This sequence encodes CSVEVWGREGRVEETQYF. Drawing the rest from reference TRBV29-1 and TRBJ2-5, the complete variable domain is SAVISQKPSRDICQRGTSLTIQCQVDSQVTMMFWYRQQPGQSLTLIATANQGSEATYESGFVIDKFPISRPNLTFSTLTVSNMSPEDSSIYLCSVEVWGREGRVEETQYFGPGTRLLVL.

This chain's CDR3 is CSARTSGSLEYF. For the CDR3, the DNA is TGCAGTGCTAGAACTAGCGGGAGTCTTGAGTATTTT. The V and J genes are TRBV20-1 and TRBJ2-3; 11 bases match TRBD2. This CDR3 region has 12 residues. V lost 2 bases and J lost 13; bases outside the gene matches: 5. Looked up from germline, CDR1 is DFQATT and CDR2 is SNEGSKA (reference sequence).

The chain employs TRBV12-3 or TRBV12-4 and TRBJ1-5; D may be TRBD1 (5 bases). The length of the CDR3 is 15 residues. The ends were cut back, 5 bases at V and 5 bases at J, with 16 bases in the middle. The CDR3 spells CASSPGGGRYQPQHF. The CDR3 bases are TGTGCCAGCAGTCCCGGTGGGGGGAGGTATCAGCCCCAGCATTTT.

There are a few counts of this clonotype. The gene calls are TRBV7-2 and TRBJ2-1; possible D gene TRBD1, 6 bases. V gave up 5 bases and J gave up 1 base, with 15 bases separating them. CDR1 SGHTA and CDR2 FQGNSA come from the germline V gene. The CDR3 is made up of 16 amino acids. The CDR3 sequence is CASSQGTPPSYNEQFF. CDR3 sequence (DNA): TGTGCCAGCAGCCAGGGGACACCACCTTCCTACAATGAGCAGTTCTTC.

This chain links TRBV7-2 with TRBJ1-6; D ambiguous. Germline values: CDR1 SGHTA, CDR2 FQGNSA. CDR3 length: 15 amino acids. V gave up 4 bases and J gave up 6 bases, with 13 bases separating them. Here the CDR3 DNA reads TGTGCCAGCAGCTCAGAGTCGTTGGGTAATTCACCCCTCCACTTT. This codes for CASSSESLGNSPLHF.

This clonotype has just a few counts. The V call is TRBV20-1, the J call TRBJ2-2; no reliable D call. V lost 4 bases to trimming and J lost 1 base, with 4 bases between them. From germline, CDR1 is DFQATT and CDR2 SNEGSKA (reference sequence). The CDR3 sequence is 12 residues long. CDR3 bases: TGCAGTGCTACTAGGAACACCGGGGAGCTGTTTTTT. Translation gives CSATRNTGELFF.

V and J are TRBV20-1 and TRBJ2-3; TRBD2 aligns across 12 bases. Germline CDR1 reads DFQATT; CDR2 reads SNEGSKA (reference sequence). The CDR3 covers 13 residues. The CDR3 sequence is CSITSGRTDTQYF. CDR3 nucleotide sequence: TGCAGCATAACTAGCGGGAGGACAGATACGCAGTATTTT.

This clonotype was observed a few times. The chain couples TRBV6-2 or TRBV6-3 to TRBJ2-2, with D perhaps TRBD1 (6 bases). Per the germline V gene, CDR1 is MNHEY and CDR2 is SVGEGT. The ends were cut back, 4 bases at V and 0 bases at J, with 12 bases in the middle. The CDR3 runs to 16 residues. This CDR3 is CASSSDRRTNTGELFF. CDR3 sequence (DNA): TGTGCCAGCAGTTCAGACAGGAGAACGAACACCGGGGAGCTGTTTTTT.

The V call is TRBV6-5, the J call TRBJ1-4, with D uncertain. Trimming took off 4 bases at V and 8 bases at J, with 11 bases between the two ends. Per germline, CDR1 MNHEY and CDR2 SVGAGI. The CDR3 length is 13 residues. The CDR3 region has the DNA TGTGCCAGCAGTTCGATGGAGGGCGAAAAACTGTTTTTT. The encoded protein is CASSSMEGEKLFF.

This clonotype was picked up a small number of times. This sequence joins TRBV29-1 and TRBJ2-7; D gene uncertain. Trimming pared 6 bases from V and 6 bases from J, leaving 15 bases between. CDR1 is SQVTM and CDR2 is ANQGSEA in the germline V gene. The CDR3 consists of 12 residues. The CDR3 sequence: CSVQKGFVEQYF. CDR3 coding DNA: TGCAGCGTCCAGAAAGGGTTCGTCGAGCAGTACTTC.

J is TRBJ2-2 and V is TRBV12-3 or TRBV12-4; 13 bases match TRBD2. The CDR3 covers 16 residues. With 4 bases clipped from V and 6 bases from J, the junction kept 5 bases outside the gene matches. The CDR3 region has the DNA TGTGCCAGCAGTTACAGACTAGCGGGAGGCCCCGGGGAGCTGTTTTTT. Translating gives CASSYRLAGGPGELFF.

This clonotype was detected only a few times. V and J are TRBV29-1 and TRBJ2-3; D is unresolved. The germline gives CDR1 SQVTM, CDR2 ANQGSEA. This CDR3 region has 17 residues. V gave up 5 bases and J gave up 1 base, with 22 bases separating them. This CDR3 reads CSVPFRGGRRGTDTQYF. CDR3 DNA sequence: TGCAGCGTTCCCTTTCGTGGTGGCCGCCGTGGCACAGATACGCAGTATTTT.

The chain employs TRBV6-5 and TRBJ2-1; D is unresolved. CDR1 and CDR2 from the germline V gene are MNHEY and SVGAGI. Trimming cost V 0 bases and J 12 bases, with 9 bases left between them. CDR3 size: 12 residues. The CDR3 DNA is TGTGCCAGCAGTTACTCTTTGGAGCGGCAGTTCTTC. Translated, it gives CASSYSLERQFF.

There are a few counts of this clonotype. The chain joins TRBV21-1 to TRBJ2-6; the D segment call TRBD1 is taken from the table without a DNA check. TRBV21-1 is a pseudogene. The CDR3 has 20 amino acids. CDR3 residues: CASSKIQGGVGYSGANVLTF. CDR3 in DNA: TGTGCCAGCAGCAAGATACAGGGTGGTGTCGGATACTCTGGGGCCAACGTCCTGACTTTC.

This clonotype was seen many times. This chain uses TRBV12-3 or TRBV12-4 with TRBJ2-3; TRBD2 might be the D (6 bases). The CDR3 consists of 13 residues. V dropped 2 bases and J dropped 4 bases, with 7 bases sitting between them. CDR3: CASSLTGADTQYF. For the CDR3, the DNA is TGTGCCAGCAGTTTAACGGGAGCAGATACGCAGTATTTT.

The gene calls are TRBV12-3 or TRBV12-4 and TRBJ2-7; maybe TRBD1 (5 bases). Trimming cost V 1 base and J 3 bases, with 7 bases left between them. The CDR3 spans 13 residues. The CDR3 protein is CASSLVQDYEQYF. The CDR3 bases are TGTGCCAGCAGTTTAGTACAGGACTACGAGCAGTACTTC.

This clonotype turned up a few times. This chain's CDR3 is CSVSLGQGNGYTF. The CDR3 DNA sequence: TGCAGCGTTTCTTTGGGACAGGGTAATGGCTACACCTTC. The chain couples TRBV29-1 to TRBJ1-2; 9 nucleotides line up with TRBD1. With V trimmed by 5 bases and J by 6 bases, 7 bases remained unmatched. The germline gives CDR1 SQVTM, CDR2 ANQGSEA. The CDR3 runs to 13 residues.

J is TRBJ2-1 and V is TRBV3-1; 12 bases are shared with TRBD2. Germline V gene lookup returns CDR1 LGHDT and CDR2 YNNKEL (reference sequence). The CDR3 spans 18 residues. V lost 2 bases and J lost 3; bases outside the gene matches: 8. DNA for the CDR3: TGTGCCAGCAGCCAAAACCCTAGCGGGAGGGTTTACTACAATGAGCAGTTCTTC. Protein product: CASSQNPSGRVYYNEQFF.